Listed here are 26 T cell receptor beta chains from one sample, sequenced in a study of blood T cell repertoires in COVID-19. The repertoire was sequenced with immunoSEQ multiplex PCR; TCRdb's copy has only in-frame clones and lacks some. The sample contains about 68,000 clones, approximately 88% of which appear only once. Material: peripheral blood. The receptors shown here come from a human donor in a cohort sampled during active COVID-19.

The chain uses TRBV6-5 and TRBJ2-3; D is perhaps TRBD1 (6 bases). Trimming pared 8 bases from V and 0 bases from J, leaving 9 bases between. Germline assignment: CDR1 MNHEY and CDR2 SVGAGI. There are 13 residues in the CDR3. The CDR3 reads CASQTGSTDTQYF. The CDR3 bases are TGTGCCAGCCAGACAGGTAGCACAGATACGCAGTATTTT.

The rearrangement uses TRBV24-1 and TRBJ2-7, with D unclear. The CDR3 is 11 amino acids. The germline V gene has CDR1 KGHDR and CDR2 SFDVKD. V lost 4 bases, J lost 4 bases, and 4 bases lay in between. The CDR3, as DNA: TGTGCCACCAGTGACAGGTACGAGCAGTACTTC. Protein product: CATSDRYEQYF.

The chain has TRBV2 and TRBJ2-3, with 7 bases fitting TRBD2. Germline CDR1 is SNHLY and CDR2 is FYNNEI. V trimming: 7 bases; J trimming: 2 bases; junction bases outside the gene matches: 6. The CDR3 is made up of 14 amino acids. This CDR3 is CASNNGGYTDTQYF. The CDR3 DNA sequence: TGTGCCAGCAACAACGGGGGGTACACAGATACGCAGTATTTT.

Concerning this clone: At one end the junction does not follow the germline gene, possibly because of a read error. The rearrangement uses TRBV28 and TRBJ2-7; 11 bases align to TRBD2. CDR1 is MDHEN, CDR2 SYDVKM, per germline. The CDR3 has 13 amino acids. This CDR3 reads CASSSTGLAERYF. DNA of the CDR3: TGTGCCAGCAGTTCCACGGGACTAGCGGAGCGGTACTTC.

This clone was observed once. The gene calls are TRBV10-3 and TRBJ2-5, with 7 positions matching TRBD1. CDR3 length: 16 amino acids. Losses at the gene ends were 0 bases for V and 7 bases for J; bases not matched to a gene: 11. Germline loops: CDR1 ENHRY, CDR2 SYGVKD. The CDR3 loop reads CAISESSRGRDGTQYF. The CDR3, as DNA: TGTGCCATCAGTGAGTCGTCAAGGGGGCGCGATGGGACCCAGTACTTC.

The chain combines TRBV28 with TRBJ2-2, with D tentatively TRBD1 (5 bases). This CDR3 spans 15 amino acids. V was clipped by 3 bases and J by 4 bases, with 12 bases between them. Germline CDR1 is MDHEN and CDR2 is SYDVKM. The CDR3 loop reads CASSLWQGGTGELFF. The CDR3 nucleotides read TGTGCCAGCAGTTTGTGGCAGGGCGGCACCGGGGAGCTGTTTTTT.

The CDR3 reads CASSIRGVRGNQPQHF. CDR3 bases: TGTGCCAGTAGTATCCGGGGGGTCCGCGGCAATCAGCCCCAGCATTTT. V usage is TRBV19 and J usage is TRBJ1-5, with D maybe TRBD1 (5 bases). This CDR3 spans 16 amino acids. Germline CDR1 and CDR2: LNHDA and SQIVND (reference sequence). Trimming removed 3 bases at V and 2 bases at J, with 14 bases between.

The chain joins TRBV27 to TRBJ2-4, with D possibly being TRBD2 (5 bases). The germline CDR1 and CDR2 sequences are MNHEY and SMNVEV (reference sequence). The CDR3 extends over 15 amino acids. The V end lost 7 bases, the J end lost 0 bases, and 13 bases lay between the germline ends. The CDR3 spells CASTPGRGAKNIQYF. DNA for the CDR3: TGTGCCAGCACCCCCGGTCGGGGAGCCAAAAACATTCAGTACTTC.

The genes are TRBV7-3 and TRBJ2-1; D gene unclear. Germline lookup yields CDR1 SGHTA and CDR2 FQGTGA. The CDR3 extends over 16 amino acids. Trimming stripped 5 bases from V and 1 base from J, with 15 bases between. CDR3 bases: TGTGCCAGCAGCCAGAGGAGTCTAGTTTCCTACAATGAGCAGTTCTTC. This translates into CASSQRSLVSYNEQFF.

The CDR3 region has the DNA TGTGCCAGCAGCCCCACTAGCGGGGTAATCACAGATACGCAGTATTTT. Encoded protein: CASSPTSGVITDTQYF. The chain carries TRBV7-6 and TRBJ2-3; 10 bases are a match to TRBD2. There are 16 residues in the CDR3. Germline V gene data show CDR1 as SGHVS and CDR2 as FNYEAQ. The trim removed 5 bases at V and 2 bases at J, leaving 7 bases unmatched. The complete variable domain, with remaining parts taken from reference TRBV7-6 and TRBJ2-3, reads GAGVSQSPRYKVTKRGQDVALRCDPISGHVSLYWYRQALGQGPEFLTYFNYEAQQDKSGLPNDRFSAERPEGSISTLTIQRTEQRDSAMYRCASSPTSGVITDTQYFGPGTRLTVL.

The V gene is TRBV28, the J gene TRBJ2-1; 7 positions match TRBD2. CDR3 length equals 14 residues. V dropped 4 bases and J dropped 7; count of bases not matched to a gene: 7. Germline CDR1 is MDHEN and CDR2 is SYDVKM. The CDR3 DNA sequence: TGTGCCAGCAGTTCAGCCGGGGGGAGGAATGAGCAGTTCTTC. It encodes CASSSAGGRNEQFF.

This chain uses TRBV28 with TRBJ1-2, with D unclear. The CDR3 spans 12 residues. The V gene lost 5 bases and the J gene lost 3 bases, with 7 bases spanning the gap. Looked up from germline, CDR1 is MDHEN and CDR2 is SYDVKM. The CDR3 DNA sequence: TGTGCCAGCAGTAGTCAGGACTATGGCTACACCTTC. This encodes CASSSQDYGYTF.

This sequence joins TRBV6-6 and TRBJ2-1, with TRBD2 matching over 7 bases. Germline loops: CDR1 MNHNY, CDR2 SVGAGI (reference sequence). The CDR3 contains 18 residues. V trimming: 5 bases; J trimming: 0 bases; junction bases outside the gene matches: 13. The CDR3 DNA sequence: TGTGCCAGCAGTCCTTCTTTGGAGCGGGGAAGCTCCTACAATGAGCAGTTCTTC. As protein: CASSPSLERGSSYNEQFF.

The rearrangement links TRBV9 to TRBJ2-3; tentative D call: TRBD1 (5 bases). Per germline, CDR1 SGDLS and CDR2 YYNGEE. The CDR3 totals 16 residues. V was shortened by 2 bases and J by 0 bases, with 13 bases between the two germline ends. Written as DNA, the CDR3 is TGTGCCAGCAGCGTCCGTGGGGCGACTAGCACAGATACGCAGTATTTT. Amino acids: CASSVRGATSTDTQYF.

This chain connects TRBV24-1 to TRBJ1-5; TRBD1 is a possible D gene (5 bases). Trimming pared 5 bases from V and 3 bases from J, leaving 7 bases between. The germline CDR1 and CDR2 sequences are KGHDR and SFDVKD. The CDR3 consists of 13 residues. The CDR3 DNA reads TGTGCCACCAGTGGCAGGGTCAATCAGCCCCAGCATTTT. It codes for CATSGRVNQPQHF.

The chain carries TRBV9 and TRBJ2-5; 10 nucleotides align to TRBD1. CDR3 length: 16 residues. V lost 0 bases and J lost 5; bases outside the gene matches: 7. The germline V gene has CDR1 SGDLS and CDR2 YYNGEE. The CDR3 nucleotides read TGTGCCAGCAGCGTAGAGGGGACAGGGGTCTGGGAGACCCAGTACTTC. Translating it yields CASSVEGTGVWETQYF.

J is TRBJ2-7 and V is TRBV11-2; 8 positions match TRBD1. The CDR3 length is 15 residues. The germline V gene has CDR1 SGHAT and CDR2 FQNNGV. V trimming: 2 bases; J trimming: 2 bases; junction bases outside the gene matches: 5. CDR3 protein: CASSLFAGQAYEQYF. CDR3 bases: TGTGCCAGCAGCTTATTCGCGGGACAGGCCTACGAGCAGTACTTC.

This chain connects TRBV28 to TRBJ2-2, with D tentatively TRBD2 (5 bases). Trimming took 6 bases from V and 4 from J, leaving 18 bases between them. Germline lookup yields CDR1 MDHEN and CDR2 SYDVKM. The CDR3 sequence is 16 residues long. The CDR3 nucleotides read TGTGCCAGCAGCCCCCCAGCAGTCCGGGGCACCGGGGAGCTGTTTTTT. This gives the protein CASSPPAVRGTGELFF.

This clone was recorded once. J is TRBJ2-1 and V is TRBV27; 10 positions agree with TRBD2. Germline V CDR1 and CDR2: MNHEY, SMNVEV (reference sequence). The CDR3 consists of 16 residues. V lost 8 bases to trimming and J lost 7 bases; unmatched junction nucleotides: 14. CDR3 bases: TGTGCCAGCCGTTATCGAAGACTAGCGGGTTCTAATGAGCAGTTCTTC. Its protein product is CASRYRRLAGSNEQFF.

The chain has TRBV7-2 and TRBJ2-7, with D unclear. Deletions cut 2 bases from V and 0 bases from J, with 2 bases between. Germline V gives CDR1 SGHTA, CDR2 FQGNSA. The CDR3 spans 12 residues. The CDR3 DNA follows: TGTGCCAGCAGCTTATACTCCTACGAGCAGTACTTC. Protein sequence: CASSLYSYEQYF.

This chain links TRBV7-9 with TRBJ1-4, with 9 bases that match TRBD1. Germline CDR1 and CDR2: SEHNR and FQNEAQ (reference sequence). The CDR3 length is 15 residues. The V gene end was trimmed by 1 base and the J gene end by 5 bases; junction bases not matched to a gene: 2. The CDR3 reads CASSLGQGGNEKLFF. The CDR3 nucleotides read TGTGCCAGCAGCTTAGGACAGGGGGGGAATGAAAAACTGTTTTTT.

V and J are TRBV18 and TRBJ1-3, with 7 nucleotides matching TRBD1. The CDR3 has 17 amino acids. Unmatched junction bases numbered 6, after V lost 1 base and J lost 0 bases. Germline V gene lookup returns CDR1 KGHSH and CDR2 LQKENI. CDR3 sequence (DNA): TGTGCCAGCTCACCACAGCAGGGGGGATCCTCTGGAAACACCATATATTTT. Its translation: CASSPQQGGSSGNTIYF.

With respect to this clone: The final CDR3 position lacks the conserved phenylalanine or tryptophan, pointing to a likely read error. The limits of the CDR3 on the DNA are not certain, so only TCRdb's listed CDR3 is given. The CDR3 spells CASRARGI. This chain joins TRBV23-1 and TRBJ2-7; the table names TRBD1, a call not compared with the DNA. TRBV23-1 is reported as an ORF; its role is uncertain. The CDR3 is 8 residues long, ends included.

The rearrangement joins TRBV28 to TRBJ2-5; no clear D. Trimming cost V 7 bases and J 5 bases, with 8 bases left between them. The germline gives CDR1 MDHEN, CDR2 SYDVKM. This CDR3 contains 11 residues. CDR3 in amino acids: CASKAAETQYF. In DNA, the CDR3 is TGTGCCAGCAAGGCGGCGGAGACCCAGTACTTC.

The gene calls are TRBV19 and TRBJ1-5, with 8 bases identical to TRBD1. CDR1 and CDR2 from the germline V gene are LNHDA and SQIVND (reference sequence). The CDR3 length is 11 residues. V lost 3 bases and J lost 11; bases outside the gene matches: 0. CDR3 sequence reads: CASSMGQAQHF. CDR3 DNA: TGTGCCAGTAGTATGGGACAGGCCCAGCATTTT.

This chain uses TRBV30 with TRBJ2-3; 9 nucleotides agree with TRBD2. CDR3 length: 12 amino acids. Germline lookup yields CDR1 GTSNPN and CDR2 SVGIG (reference sequence). CDR3 loop: CVAGAGTDTQYF. CDR3 bases: TGTGTAGCGGGAGCGGGTACAGATACGCAGTATTTT. Full variable domain (missing parts from reference TRBV30 and TRBJ2-3): SQTIHQWPATLVQPVGSPLSLECTVEGTSNPNLYWYRQAAGRGLQLLFYSVGIGQISSEVPQNLSASRPQDRQFILSSKKLLLSDSGFYLCVAGAGTDTQYFGPGTRLTVL.